This T cell receptor beta chain is drawn from a study of shared clonotypes between healthy human individuals. The CDR3 has 13 residues. CDR1 GTSNPN and CDR2 SVGIG come from the germline V gene (reference sequence). V was cut by 2 bases and J by 2 bases, with 9 bases left in between. The protocol was immunoSEQ multiplex PCR, while the TCRdb copy is restricted to in-frame clones and leaves out a portion. The sample carries about 1 million clones, about four fifths recorded once. The sequence came from a man between 18 and 35 years old in good health. Some clones in this sample may be carry-over from other donors' samples. The sample was memory CD4+ T cells from PBMCs. Subset indicated: CD45RA-negative fraction. The chain uses TRBV30 and TRBJ1-2; D unclear. CDR3: CAWSKGFNYGYTF. The CDR3 coding sequence is TGTGCCTGGAGTAAGGGATTCAACTATGGCTACACCTTC. The variable domain in full, completed from reference TRBV30 and TRBJ1-2, reads SQTIHQWPATLVQPVGSPLSLECTVEGTSNPNLYWYRQAAGRGLQLLFYSVGIGQISSEVPQNLSASRPQDRQFILSSKKLLLSDSGFYLCAWSKGFNYGYTFGSGTRLTVV.